What follows are 32 T cell receptor beta chains derived from one specimen sequenced in a study of Graves' ophthalmopathy and Graves' hyperthyroidism (dated by TCRdb to the late 2010s). Data came from an Illumina HiSeq 2000. For repertoire sequencing, TCR beta CDR3 regions were amplified from RNA transcripts. The first round was an RT-PCR using HTBI primers with the Qiagen OneStep RT-PCR kit, and this first round was followed by a second-round multiplex PCR, then size selection and purification. TCRdb redid the processing of the public reads, applying fastp at Q25 and MiXCR, and retained in-frame beta chains. For every CDR3 protein sequence, its rows merge into one entry that carries the most common genes and DNA. The table for this sample lists some 160,000 distinct CDR3 sequences; 39% of them were counted only once. The ten largest clones add up to about 8.2% of the sample. Sequencing was carried out using peripheral blood. The receptors stem from a man under 40 with Graves' ophthalmopathy. Donor details come from another sample of the same person, matched by shared clones.

There are many counts of this clonotype. This chain uses TRBV5-1 with TRBJ1-2; D is perhaps TRBD1 (5 bases). V lost 4 bases and J 4 bases, leaving 14 bases between the germline ends. CDR1 is SGHRS, CDR2 YFSETQ, per germline. The CDR3 has 14 amino acids. Written as DNA, the CDR3 is TGCGCCAGCAGCCCCCCCGACAGCGCCTATGGCTACACCTTC. This encodes CASSPPDSAYGYTF. Full variable domain (outside the CDR3, taken from reference TRBV5-1 and TRBJ1-2): KAGVTQTPRYLIKTRGQQVTLSCSPISGHRSVSWYQQTPGQGLQFLFEYFSETQRNKGNFPGRFSGRQFSNSRSEMNVSTLELGDSALYLCASSPPDSAYGYTFGSGTRLTVV.

This clonotype was counted at least ten times. For the CDR3, the DNA is TGTGCCAGCAGTTCGGGTAGCAATCAGCCCCAGCATTTT. This translates into CASSSGSNQPQHF. The rearrangement joins TRBV12-3 or TRBV12-4 to TRBJ1-5; D gene uncertain. The CDR3 covers 13 residues. V lost 4 bases to trimming and J lost 0 bases, with 4 bases between them.

There are many counts of this clonotype. V and J are TRBV6-5 and TRBJ1-6, with TRBD1 as a possible D gene (5 bases). CDR3 length: 15 amino acids. Looked up from germline, CDR1 is MNHEY and CDR2 is SVGAGI. Trimming took off 6 bases at V and 4 bases at J, with 13 bases between the two ends. Written as DNA, the CDR3 is TGTGCCAGCAGAGCTCCGGGACCGTATAATTCACCCCTCCACTTT. Its protein is CASRAPGPYNSPLHF.

This chain uses TRBV12-3 or TRBV12-4 with TRBJ2-5; D is ambiguous. CDR3 length: 14 amino acids. The V end was cut by 6 bases, the J end by 2 bases, with 13 bases between. The CDR3, as DNA: TGTGCCAGCAGCTTCTTAATAAATCAAGAGACCCAGTACTTC. It encodes CASSFLINQETQYF.

This chain links TRBV28 with TRBJ2-7; D is perhaps TRBD2 (5 bases). V lost 9 bases and J 3 bases, leaving 24 bases between the germline ends. This CDR3 is 16 amino acids long. Germline V gene data show CDR1 as MDHEN and CDR2 as SYDVKM. In DNA, the CDR3 is TGTGCCAGTCGGGAACAGTCTATGACCTCCGGCTACGAGCAGTACTTC. This gives the protein CASREQSMTSGYEQYF.

This clonotype occurred many times. This chain uses TRBV12-3 or TRBV12-4 with TRBJ1-1, with 7 bases fitting TRBD1. The CDR3 runs 17 residues. The ends lost 2 bases at V and 4 bases at J; junction bases unmatched: 13. The CDR3 loop reads CASSLRSGGGGGTEAFF. The CDR3, as DNA: TGTGCCAGCAGTTTAAGGTCCGGAGGGGGCGGGGGCACTGAAGCTTTCTTT.

V and J are TRBV7-2 and TRBJ2-7, with 7 bases that match TRBD1. The CDR3 runs 15 residues. Per the germline V gene, CDR1 is SGHTA and CDR2 is FQGNSA. V lost 5 bases to trimming and J lost 0 bases; unmatched junction nucleotides: 7. In DNA form, the CDR3 reads TGTGCCAGCAGCCGGACAGGCTCGAGCTCCTACGAGCAGTACTTC. Encoded protein: CASSRTGSSSYEQYF.

This chain uses TRBV6-2 or TRBV6-3 with TRBJ2-1; D gene uncertain. In germline, CDR1 is MNHEY, CDR2 SVGEGT. CDR3 length: 17 residues. The V end was cut by 7 bases, the J end by 6 bases, with 25 bases between. Here the CDR3 DNA reads TGTGCCAGCATCCCGGCCCCGGGCGGCCGAGGCCTCAATGAGCAGTTCTTC. Protein sequence: CASIPAPGGRGLNEQFF.

The chain recombines TRBV19 with TRBJ1-5; D possibly corresponds to TRBD1 (6 bases). This CDR3 is 16 amino acids long. V lost 5 bases and J lost 5, with 19 bases in between. The germline gives CDR1 LNHDA, CDR2 SQIVND (reference sequence). CDR3: CASSFSIKDRYQPQHF. DNA for the CDR3: TGTGCCAGTAGTTTTTCTATTAAGGACAGATATCAGCCCCAGCATTTT.

The rearrangement joins TRBV9 to TRBJ2-2; TRBD2 aligns across 12 bases. V shed 4 bases, J shed 1 base, and the junction held 5 bases outside the gene matches. The CDR3 is 17 residues long. Germline V gene lookup returns CDR1 SGDLS and CDR2 YYNGEE. Here the CDR3 DNA reads TGTGCCAGCAGCACTGGGACTAGCGGGCAGAACACCGGGGAGCTGTTTTTT. Translated: CASSTGTSGQNTGELFF.

This clonotype was detected ten times or more. This sequence joins TRBV6-8 and TRBJ1-5, with D unclear. Germline-derived CDR1 and CDR2 are MNHGY and SAAAGT. CDR3 length: 15 residues. Deletions cut 0 bases from V and 4 bases from J, with 10 bases between. The CDR3 sequence is CASSYSRGSNQPQHF. Written as DNA, the CDR3 is TGTGCCAGCAGTTACTCGCGCGGGAGTAATCAGCCCCAGCATTTT.

A note on this clonotype: A read error may produce the germline difference seen at one junction end. The chain joins TRBV6-5 to TRBJ2-2; D remains unclear. Germline lookup yields CDR1 MNHEY and CDR2 SVGAGI. The length of the CDR3 is 15 residues. In nucleotides, the CDR3 is TGTGCCAGTAGTTGGGCTACCGCGAACACCGGGGAGCTGTTTTTT. Translating it yields CASSWATANTGELFF.

This chain uses TRBV28 with TRBJ1-1, with a tentative D call TRBD1 (5 bases). Trimming took off 5 bases at V and 6 bases at J, with 19 bases between the two ends. The germline gives CDR1 MDHEN, CDR2 SYDVKM. This CDR3 is built from 15 residues. The CDR3 protein is CASSTTGLGDAEAFF. The CDR3 nucleotides are TGTGCCAGCAGTACAACGGGCCTGGGGGACGCTGAAGCTTTCTTT.

The chain employs TRBV28 and TRBJ1-1, with D unresolved. V lost 1 base and J 2 bases, leaving 5 bases between the germline ends. Germline values: CDR1 MDHEN, CDR2 SYDVKM. This CDR3 has 13 amino acids. The CDR3 reads CASSLLHNTEAFF. Here the CDR3 DNA reads TGTGCCAGCAGTTTATTACACAACACTGAAGCTTTCTTT.

The genes are TRBV19 and TRBJ2-7; 8 nucleotides match TRBD1. CDR1 is LNHDA, CDR2 SQIVND, per germline (reference sequence). The CDR3 totals 12 residues. V gave up 3 bases and J gave up 6 bases; unmatched junction bases: 1. The CDR3 spells CASSITGGEQYF. DNA of the CDR3: TGTGCCAGTAGTATCACAGGGGGCGAGCAGTACTTC.

This chain links TRBV29-1 with TRBJ1-1; unclear D gene. V gave up 2 bases and J gave up 1 base, with 11 bases separating them. Germline V gives CDR1 SQVTM, CDR2 ANQGSEA. This CDR3 has 14 residues. The CDR3 DNA reads TGCAGCGTTGAATGGGTGGGGAGGAACACTGAAGCTTTCTTT. Protein sequence: CSVEWVGRNTEAFF.

This chain joins TRBV12-3 or TRBV12-4 and TRBJ1-1; D gene ambiguous. Trimming removed 6 bases at V and 5 bases at J, with 16 bases between. This CDR3 spans 14 amino acids. CDR3 protein: CASSLSLSGTEAFF. CDR3 in DNA: TGTGCCAGCAGCCTCAGCCTTAGTGGGACTGAAGCTTTCTTT.

V usage is TRBV6-1 and J usage is TRBJ1-2; D unresolved. CDR3 size: 14 residues. The germline CDR1 and CDR2 sequences are MNHNS and SASEGT. V lost 4 bases and J 0 bases, leaving 9 bases between the germline ends. The CDR3 here is CASSVGISNYGYTF. CDR3 DNA sequence: TGTGCCAGCAGTGTGGGGATCTCTAACTATGGCTACACCTTC.

The gene calls are TRBV7-2 and TRBJ2-7, with D perhaps matching TRBD1 (6 bases). The length of the CDR3 is 13 residues. Deletions cut 5 bases from V and 4 bases from J, with 12 bases between. Germline V gene lookup returns CDR1 SGHTA and CDR2 FQGNSA. CDR3 bases: TGTGCCAGCAGCAAATACACAGGGTACGAGCAGTACTTC. Residues: CASSKYTGYEQYF.

This rearrangement joins TRBV15 to TRBJ2-5; weak D call: TRBD1 (6 bases). CDR3 length: 19 residues. V was clipped by 1 base and J by 2 bases, with 23 bases between them. Germline V gene sequence: CDR1 LNHNV, CDR2 YYDKDF (reference sequence). CDR3 region: CATSRGGLAPPSRQETQYF. The CDR3 DNA reads TGTGCCACCAGCAGAGGGGGGCTAGCACCACCGAGCAGACAAGAGACCCAGTACTTC.

The rearrangement uses TRBV6-2 or TRBV6-3 and TRBJ2-7, with a tentative D call TRBD1 (6 bases). The V and J ends lost 0 bases and 4 bases respectively, with 22 bases between them. From germline, CDR1 is MNHEY and CDR2 SVGEGT. CDR3 length: 18 residues. The CDR3 DNA reads as TGTGCCAGCAGTTACTCGATAGTTCCGGGACACCAAATTTACGAGCAGTACTTC. This gives the protein CASSYSIVPGHQIYEQYF.

This clonotype was recorded many times. Germline and junction disagree at one end, which may indicate a read error. The chain uses TRBV4-1 and TRBJ1-2; the D gene is possibly TRBD1 (5 bases). Germline loops: CDR1 MGHRA, CDR2 YSYEKL. The CDR3 contains 13 residues. Here the CDR3 DNA reads TGCGCCCGCAGCCGGCAGGGAGATTATGGCTACACCTTC. It translates to CARSRQGDYGYTF.

The V call is TRBV7-2, the J call TRBJ1-6; possible D gene TRBD1, 6 bases. V lost 8 bases and J 9 bases, leaving 20 bases between the germline ends. In germline, CDR1 is SGHTA, CDR2 FQGNSA. CDR3 size: 15 residues. The chain's CDR3 is CASGLLRDTFSPLHF. The CDR3 coding sequence is TGTGCCAGCGGGCTTCTGCGGGACACTTTTTCACCCCTCCACTTT.

This sequence joins TRBV6-5 and TRBJ1-6; TRBD1 might be the D (6 bases). The CDR3 has 14 amino acids. Per germline, CDR1 MNHEY and CDR2 SVGAGI. The ends were cut back, 2 bases at V and 7 bases at J, with 9 bases in the middle. The CDR3 region is CASSYQGTNSPLHF. The CDR3 DNA is TGTGCCAGCAGTTACCAGGGGACGAATTCACCCCTCCACTTT.

The chain carries TRBV12-3 or TRBV12-4 and TRBJ1-3, with D maybe TRBD1 (5 bases). The CDR3 totals 14 residues. Trimming removed 3 bases at V and 6 bases at J, with 12 bases between. The CDR3 reads CASSFGGTQNTIYF. CDR3 sequence (DNA): TGTGCCAGCAGTTTTGGGGGGACCCAAAACACCATATATTTT.

This clonotype has at least ten counts. The chain combines TRBV4-3 with TRBJ2-7; the D is unclear. CDR1 and CDR2 from the germline V gene are LGHNA and YSLEER. The ends were cut back, 2 bases at V and 2 bases at J, with 13 bases in the middle. The CDR3 spans 15 residues. CDR3 bases: TGCGCCAGCAGCCAACGCTCGGGTGGGCCCTACGAGCAGTACTTC. Translating gives CASSQRSGGPYEQYF.

The chain uses TRBV11-2 and TRBJ2-5; D might be TRBD2 (5 bases). Per germline, CDR1 SGHAT and CDR2 FQNNGV. The V end was cut by 5 bases, the J end by 5 bases, with 21 bases between. The CDR3 sequence is 16 residues long. The CDR3 reads CASSGLRQGLAETQYF. The CDR3 coding sequence is TGTGCCAGCAGCGGGTTGAGGCAAGGCTTAGCGGAGACCCAGTACTTC.

This clonotype was counted many times. The genes are TRBV12-3 or TRBV12-4 and TRBJ1-1; D gene uncertain. This CDR3 is built from 13 residues. Trimming stripped 3 bases from V and 1 base from J, with 6 bases between. The CDR3 region has the DNA TGTGCCAGCAGTTTCGCGGAGAACACTGAAGCTTTCTTT. This gives the protein CASSFAENTEAFF.

This clonotype was seen repeatedly, ten times or more. The chain joins TRBV20-1 to TRBJ2-7; 9 positions agree with TRBD2. CDR1 and CDR2 (germline): DFQATT, SNEGSKA (reference sequence). This CDR3 has 15 residues. V dropped 3 bases and J dropped 5; count of bases not matched to a gene: 11. The CDR3 DNA sequence: TGCAGTGCTAGGAGGGGGACTAGCCTGCTTCACGAGCAGTACTTC. Amino acid sequence: CSARRGTSLLHEQYF.

The gene calls are TRBV7-8 and TRBJ2-5; D is tentatively TRBD1 or TRBD2 (5 bases each). V lost 2 bases and J 5 bases, leaving 18 bases between the germline ends. CDR3 length equals 16 residues. Germline CDR1 is SGHVS and CDR2 is FQNEAQ. This CDR3 is CASSLSAAGSGETQYF. CDR3 coding DNA: TGTGCCAGCAGCTTATCAGCGGCAGGGTCAGGGGAGACCCAGTACTTC.

At least ten counts were recorded for this clonotype. This chain joins TRBV29-1 and TRBJ1-2; the D gene is possibly TRBD1 (5 bases). This CDR3 has 8 amino acids. Germline CDR1 is SQVTM and CDR2 is ANQGSEA. V shed 4 bases and J shed 14 bases, with 8 bases lying between them. CDR3 in DNA: TGCAGCGTTGGCAGGGAGACCTTC. Translating it yields CSVGRETF.

CDR3 sequence (DNA): TGTGCCAGCGGACAGGTGGGCAGGGGCTCGGAGACCCAGTACTTC. Protein sequence: CASGQVGRGSETQYF. The chain links TRBV28 to TRBJ2-5, with 7 bases identical to TRBD1. Germline trimming cut 8 bases from V and 5 bases from J; bases unmatched to any gene: 14. The CDR3 sequence is 15 residues long. From germline, CDR1 is MDHEN and CDR2 SYDVKM. The full variable domain, with the rest looked up from reference TRBV28 and TRBJ2-5, is DVKVTQSSRYLVKRTGEKVFLECVQDMDHENMFWYRQDPGLGLRLIYFSYDVKMKEKGDIPEGYSVSREKKERFSLILESASTNQTSMYLCASGQVGRGSETQYFGPGTRLLVL.